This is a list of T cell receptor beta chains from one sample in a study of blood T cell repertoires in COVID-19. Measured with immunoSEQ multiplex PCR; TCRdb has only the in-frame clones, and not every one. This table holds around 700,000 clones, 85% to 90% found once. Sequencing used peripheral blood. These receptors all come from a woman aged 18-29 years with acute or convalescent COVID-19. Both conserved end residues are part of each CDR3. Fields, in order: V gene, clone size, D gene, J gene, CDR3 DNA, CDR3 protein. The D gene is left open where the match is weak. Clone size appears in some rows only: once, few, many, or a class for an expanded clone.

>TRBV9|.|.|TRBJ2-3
TGTGCCAGCAGCGTAGGAGGAGGGGGGGCCAGAGATACGCAGTATTTT
CASSVGGGGARDTQYF
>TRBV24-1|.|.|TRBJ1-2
TGTGCCACCAGTGATCCCAGGGTCTATGGCTACACCTTC
CATSDPRVYGYTF
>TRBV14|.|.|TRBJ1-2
TGTGCCAGCAGCCAAGGAGCTACCTATGGCTACACCTTC
CASSQGATYGYTF
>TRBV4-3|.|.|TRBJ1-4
TGCGCCAGCAGCCAGGAGGACGGGACTAATGAAAAACTGTTTTTT
CASSQEDGTNEKLFF
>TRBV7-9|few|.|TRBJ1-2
TGTGCCAGCAGCTTGCTACGGGGGATGAATAACTATGGCTACACCTTC
CASSLLRGMNNYGYTF
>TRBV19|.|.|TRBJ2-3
TGTGCCAGTATTAAGGGAGGACACGGTTCGGCTGATACGCAGTATTTT
CASIKGGHGSADTQYF
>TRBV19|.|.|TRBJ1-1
TGTGCCAGTAGTATATTAAGGGTTGACTACCCGAACACTGAAGCTTTCTTT
CASSILRVDYPNTEAFF
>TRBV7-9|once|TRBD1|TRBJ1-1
TGTGCCAGCAGCTCCGGACAGGGGGCTTTGGGGACTGAAGCTTTCTTT
CASSSGQGALGTEAFF
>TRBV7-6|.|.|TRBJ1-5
TGTGCCAGCAGCCCCCTTGAAGGGGCCCTCAATCAGCCCCAGCATTTT
CASSPLEGALNQPQHF
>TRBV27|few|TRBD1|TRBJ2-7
TGTGCCAGCAGTGGCACTCCCGACAGGGTGGACGAGCAGTACTTC
CASSGTPDRVDEQYF
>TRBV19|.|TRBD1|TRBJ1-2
TGTGCCAGTAGTATAGACCAGGGGGCTTCCTATGGCTACACCTTC
CASSIDQGASYGYTF
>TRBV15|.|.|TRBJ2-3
TGTGCCACCAGCAGACACCCGCGAGATACGCAGTATTTT
CATSRHPRDTQYF
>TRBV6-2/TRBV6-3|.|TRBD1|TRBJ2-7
TGTGCCAGCAGTCGGGACAGGGCCACCCAGGGGGAGCAGTACTTC
CASSRDRATQGEQYF
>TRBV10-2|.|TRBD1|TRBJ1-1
TGCGCCAGCAGGACAGGGGAAACTGAAGCTTTCTTT
CASRTGETEAFF
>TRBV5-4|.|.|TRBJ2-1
TGTGCCAGCAGCTTGCTTTTCTCCTACAATGAGCAGTTCTTC
CASSLLFSYNEQFF
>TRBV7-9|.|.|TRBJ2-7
TGTGCCAGCAGCCTAACCCAGGATTACGAGCAGTACTTC
CASSLTQDYEQYF
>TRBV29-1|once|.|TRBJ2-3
TGCAGCGTTGAAGTCCGCATACCGGGACAACTCACAGATACGCAGTATTTT
CSVEVRIPGQLTDTQYF
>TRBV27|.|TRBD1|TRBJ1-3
TGTGCCAGCAGTCCGGGGACAGGACTTGGAAACACCATATATTTT
CASSPGTGLGNTIYF
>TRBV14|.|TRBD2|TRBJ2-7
TGTGCCAGCAGCCAAGGGGTAGGACTAGCGGATACCTACGAGCAGTACTTC
CASSQGVGLADTYEQYF
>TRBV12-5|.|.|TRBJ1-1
TGTGCTAGTGGTTTCCCTGACAGATACACTGAAGCTTTCTTT
CASGFPDRYTEAFF
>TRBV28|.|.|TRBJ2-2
TGTGCCAGCAGGCGTCCCTGGGGGGAGCTGTTTTTT
CASRRPWGELFF
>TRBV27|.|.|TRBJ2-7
TGTGCCAGCAGTTTAGGGGGGGACATAACCTACGAGCAGTACTTC
CASSLGGDITYEQYF
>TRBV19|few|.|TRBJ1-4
TGTGCCAGTAGGCGAGAAGCAACTAATGAAAAACTGTTTTTT
CASRREATNEKLFF
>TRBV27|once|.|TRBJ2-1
TGTGCCAGCAGTTGGGGGCATGAGCAGTTCTTC
CASSWGHEQFF